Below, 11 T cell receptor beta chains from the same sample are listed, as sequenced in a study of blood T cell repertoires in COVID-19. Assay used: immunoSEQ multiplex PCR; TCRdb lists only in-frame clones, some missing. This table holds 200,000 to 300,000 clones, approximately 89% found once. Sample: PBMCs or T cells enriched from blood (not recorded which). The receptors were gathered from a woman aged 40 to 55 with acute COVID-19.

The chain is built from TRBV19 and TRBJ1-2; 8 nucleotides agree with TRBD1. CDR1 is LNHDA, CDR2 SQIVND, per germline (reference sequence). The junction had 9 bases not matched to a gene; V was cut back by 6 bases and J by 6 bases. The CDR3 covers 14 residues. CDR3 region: CASRTGVRGDGYTF. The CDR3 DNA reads TGTGCCAGTAGGACAGGGGTGCGTGGGGATGGCTACACCTTC.

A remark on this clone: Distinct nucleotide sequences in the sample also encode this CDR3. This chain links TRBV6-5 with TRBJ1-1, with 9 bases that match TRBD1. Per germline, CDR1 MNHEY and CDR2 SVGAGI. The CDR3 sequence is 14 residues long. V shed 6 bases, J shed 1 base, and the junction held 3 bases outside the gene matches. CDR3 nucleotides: TGTGCCAGCAGACCGGGACAGGGGAACACTGAAGCTTTCTTT. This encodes CASRPGQGNTEAFF.

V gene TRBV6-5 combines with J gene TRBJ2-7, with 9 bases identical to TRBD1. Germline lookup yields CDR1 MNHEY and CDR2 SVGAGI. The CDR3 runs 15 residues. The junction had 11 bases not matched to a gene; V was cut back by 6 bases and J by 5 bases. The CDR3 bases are TGTGCCAGCAGCAGCGCCGGGACAGGGTCTCACGAGCAGTACTTC. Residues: CASSSAGTGSHEQYF.

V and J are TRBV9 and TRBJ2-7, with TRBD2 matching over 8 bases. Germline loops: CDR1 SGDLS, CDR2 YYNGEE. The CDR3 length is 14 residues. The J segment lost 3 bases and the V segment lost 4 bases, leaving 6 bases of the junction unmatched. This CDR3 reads CASSSGLAGYEQYF. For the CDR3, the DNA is TGTGCCAGCAGCTCCGGACTAGCAGGCTACGAGCAGTACTTC.

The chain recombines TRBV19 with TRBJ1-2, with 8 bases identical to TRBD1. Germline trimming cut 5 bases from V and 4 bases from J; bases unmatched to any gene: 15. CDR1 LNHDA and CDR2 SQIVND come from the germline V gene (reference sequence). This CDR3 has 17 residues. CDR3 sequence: CASSSQGAVSVSYGYTF. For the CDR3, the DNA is TGTGCCAGTAGTTCCCAGGGGGCAGTTAGTGTAAGCTATGGCTACACCTTC.

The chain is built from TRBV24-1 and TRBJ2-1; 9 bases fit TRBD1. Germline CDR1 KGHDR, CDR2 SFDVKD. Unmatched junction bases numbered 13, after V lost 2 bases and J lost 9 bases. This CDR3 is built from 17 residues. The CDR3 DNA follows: TGTGCCACCAGTGATTCGACAGGGGGGTTTGCGAGAGGTGAGCAGTTCTTC. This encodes CATSDSTGGFARGEQFF.

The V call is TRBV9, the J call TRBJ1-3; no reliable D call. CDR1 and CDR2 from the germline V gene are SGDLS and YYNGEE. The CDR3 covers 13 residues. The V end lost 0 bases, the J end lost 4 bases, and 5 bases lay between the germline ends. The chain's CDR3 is CASSVGQGNTIYF. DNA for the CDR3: TGTGCCAGCAGCGTAGGGCAGGGAAACACCATATATTTT.

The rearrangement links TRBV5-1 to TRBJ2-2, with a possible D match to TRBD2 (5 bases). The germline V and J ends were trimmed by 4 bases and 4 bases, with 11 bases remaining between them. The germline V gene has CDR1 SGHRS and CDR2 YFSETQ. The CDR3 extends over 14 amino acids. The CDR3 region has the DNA TGCGCCAGCAGCCTGGATGGAGGCACCGGGGAGCTGTTTTTT. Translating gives CASSLDGGTGELFF.

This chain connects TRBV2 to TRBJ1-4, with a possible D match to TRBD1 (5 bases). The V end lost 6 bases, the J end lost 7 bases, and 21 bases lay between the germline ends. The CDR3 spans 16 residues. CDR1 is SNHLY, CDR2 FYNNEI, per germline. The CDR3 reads CASSARGAALIEKLFF. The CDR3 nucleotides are TGTGCCAGCAGCGCACGCGGGGCAGCCCTAATTGAAAAACTGTTTTTT.

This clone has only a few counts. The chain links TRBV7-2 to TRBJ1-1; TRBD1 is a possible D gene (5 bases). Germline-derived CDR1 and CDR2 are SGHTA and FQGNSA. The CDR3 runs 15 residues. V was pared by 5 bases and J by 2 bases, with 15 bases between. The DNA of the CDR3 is TGTGCCAGCAGCGACCAGGGAAGGGCCAACACTGAAGCTTTCTTT. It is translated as CASSDQGRANTEAFF.

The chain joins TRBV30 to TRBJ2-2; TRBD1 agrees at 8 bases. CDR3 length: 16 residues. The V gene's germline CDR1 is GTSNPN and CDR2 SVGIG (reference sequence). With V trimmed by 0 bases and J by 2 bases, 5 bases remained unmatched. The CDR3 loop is CAWSVSRGQNTGELFF. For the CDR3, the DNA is TGTGCCTGGAGTGTAAGCAGGGGGCAAAACACCGGGGAGCTGTTTTTT. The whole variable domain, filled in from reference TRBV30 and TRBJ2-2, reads SQTIHQWPATLVQPVGSPLSLECTVEGTSNPNLYWYRQAAGRGLQLLFYSVGIGQISSEVPQNLSASRPQDRQFILSSKKLLLSDSGFYLCAWSVSRGQNTGELFFGEGSRLTVL.